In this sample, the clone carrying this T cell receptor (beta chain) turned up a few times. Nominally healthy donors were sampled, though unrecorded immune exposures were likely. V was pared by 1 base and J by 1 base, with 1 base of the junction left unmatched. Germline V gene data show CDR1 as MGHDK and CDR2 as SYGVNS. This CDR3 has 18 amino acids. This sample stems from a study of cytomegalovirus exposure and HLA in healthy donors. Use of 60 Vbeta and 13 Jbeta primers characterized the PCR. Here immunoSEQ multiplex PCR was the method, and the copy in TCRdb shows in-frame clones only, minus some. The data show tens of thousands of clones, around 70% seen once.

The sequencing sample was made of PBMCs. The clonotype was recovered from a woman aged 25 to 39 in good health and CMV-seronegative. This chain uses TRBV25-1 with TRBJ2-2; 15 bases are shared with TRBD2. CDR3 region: CASSEWGLAGGNTGELFF. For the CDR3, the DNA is TGTGCCAGCAGTGAATGGGGACTAGCGGGGGGGAACACCGGGGAGCTGTTTTTT.